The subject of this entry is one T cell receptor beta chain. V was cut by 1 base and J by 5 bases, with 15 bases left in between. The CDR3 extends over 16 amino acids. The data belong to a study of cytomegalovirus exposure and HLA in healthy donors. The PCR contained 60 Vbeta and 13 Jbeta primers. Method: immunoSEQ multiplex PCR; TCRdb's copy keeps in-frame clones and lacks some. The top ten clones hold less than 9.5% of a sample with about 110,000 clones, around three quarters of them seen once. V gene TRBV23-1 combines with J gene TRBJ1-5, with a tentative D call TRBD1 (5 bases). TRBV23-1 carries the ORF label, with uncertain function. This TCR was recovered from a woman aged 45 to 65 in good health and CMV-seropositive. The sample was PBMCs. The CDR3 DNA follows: TGCGCCAGCAGTCAATTGGGAGGGGCCGACTATCAGCCCCAGCATTTT. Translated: CASSQLGGADYQPQHF.